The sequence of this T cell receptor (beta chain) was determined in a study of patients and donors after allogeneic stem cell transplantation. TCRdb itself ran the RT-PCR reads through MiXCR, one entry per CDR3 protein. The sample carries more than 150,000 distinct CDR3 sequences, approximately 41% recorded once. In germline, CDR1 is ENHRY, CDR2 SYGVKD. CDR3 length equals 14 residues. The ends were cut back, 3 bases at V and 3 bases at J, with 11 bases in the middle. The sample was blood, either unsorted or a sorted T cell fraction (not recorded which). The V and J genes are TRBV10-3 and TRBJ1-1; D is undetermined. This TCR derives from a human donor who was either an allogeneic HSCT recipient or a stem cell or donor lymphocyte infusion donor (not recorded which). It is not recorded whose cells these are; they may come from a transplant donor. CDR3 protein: CAISDSPGDTEAFF. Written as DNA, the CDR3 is TGTGCCATCAGTGATTCCCCCGGGGACACTGAAGCTTTCTTT.